One and the same sample provided the 14 T cell receptor beta chains below, sequenced in a study of blood T cell repertoires in COVID-19. The data were produced by immunoSEQ multiplex PCR, yet TCRdb's version contains in-frame clones alone and is incomplete. This sample has some 40,000 clones, with nearly 90% found just once. Sequences were obtained from peripheral blood. These receptors all stem from a man in his sixties or seventies with active COVID-19.

The chain carries TRBV7-9 and TRBJ2-7; 7 nucleotides match TRBD2. The CDR3 has 16 amino acids. CDR1 and CDR2 (germline): SEHNR, FQNEAQ (reference sequence). V shed 0 bases and J 2 bases; nucleotides not matched to a gene: 7. This CDR3 reads CASSLAGEGKPYEQYF. The CDR3 nucleotides read TGTGCCAGCAGCTTAGCGGGGGAGGGAAAGCCCTACGAGCAGTACTTC. The full variable domain, its missing parts supplied by reference TRBV7-9 and TRBJ2-7, is DTGVSQNPRHKITKRGQNVTFRCDPISEHNRLYWYRQTLGQGPEFLTYFQNEAQLEKSRLLSDRFSAERPKGSFSTLEIQRTEQGDSAMYLCASSLAGEGKPYEQYFGPGTRLTVT.

V usage is TRBV30 and J usage is TRBJ2-3, with 7 nucleotides matching TRBD2. Germline CDR1 GTSNPN, CDR2 SVGIG (reference sequence). The CDR3 is made up of 15 amino acids. J was trimmed by 0 bases and V by 3 bases; bases with no gene match: 6. The CDR3 sequence is CAWRASGGSTDTQYF. The CDR3 nucleotides read TGTGCCTGGAGGGCTAGCGGAGGTAGCACAGATACGCAGTATTTT.

The chain has TRBV27 and TRBJ1-2, with 8 bases matching TRBD1. Looked up from germline, CDR1 is MNHEY and CDR2 is SMNVEV (reference sequence). This CDR3 is 14 amino acids long. J was trimmed by 4 bases and V by 4 bases; bases with no gene match: 5. DNA of the CDR3: TGTGCCAGCAGTTGGGGCAGGGGGCTCTATGGCTACACCTTC. This encodes CASSWGRGLYGYTF.

Only a few counts were recorded for this clone. The chain links TRBV10-3 to TRBJ1-6; possible D gene TRBD1, 6 bases. V lost 5 bases and J lost 0, with 8 bases in between. Germline CDR1 ENHRY, CDR2 SYGVKD. This CDR3 is 15 amino acids long. CDR3 sequence (DNA): TGTGCCATCAGTACAGGGAGCTCCTATAATTCACCCCTCCACTTT. This encodes CAISTGSSYNSPLHF.

The chain joins TRBV3-1 (or the pseudogene TRBV3-2) to TRBJ1-1; 8 bases are shared with TRBD1. The germline V gene encodes CDR1 LGHDT and CDR2 YNNKEL (reference sequence). V dropped 3 bases and J dropped 5; count of bases not matched to a gene: 20. This CDR3 is 19 amino acids long. The CDR3 nucleotides read TGTGCCAGCAGCCACCCACGGGGCCTACAGGGGGGGAGCAGGACTGAAGCTTTCTTT. Its translation: CASSHPRGLQGGSRTEAFF.

The chain uses TRBV4-2 and TRBJ1-4, with 7 positions matching TRBD1. This CDR3 region has 16 residues. The junction had 5 bases not matched to a gene; V was cut back by 4 bases and J by 0 bases. CDR1 LGHNA and CDR2 YNFKEQ come from the germline V gene. CDR3 protein: CASSPDRVSTNEKLFF. The CDR3 DNA follows: TGTGCCAGCAGCCCAGACAGGGTTTCAACTAATGAAAAACTGTTTTTT.

The chain joins TRBV28 to TRBJ1-5; TRBD1 might be the D (5 bases). V was cut by 5 bases and J by 4 bases, with 18 bases left in between. Germline V lookup: CDR1 MDHEN, CDR2 SYDVKM. The CDR3 has 16 residues. The CDR3 sequence: CASSGVGAAVNQPQHF. CDR3 DNA: TGTGCCAGCAGTGGGGTTGGGGCCGCTGTTAATCAGCCCCAGCATTTT.

This sequence joins TRBV11-3 and TRBJ2-1, with 8 bases lining up with TRBD1. The V and J ends lost 5 bases and 4 bases, in that order; junction bases with no gene match: 4. Germline CDR1 SGHNT, CDR2 YENEEA. The CDR3 length is 14 residues. The DNA of the CDR3 is TGTGCCAGCAGCGTCCGACAGGGGTACAATGAGCAGTTCTTC. Translating it yields CASSVRQGYNEQFF.

This clone was seen only once. The chain has TRBV4-3 and TRBJ2-7; 7 nucleotides line up with TRBD1. Per germline, CDR1 LGHNA and CDR2 YSLEER. The CDR3 is made up of 16 amino acids. V lost 0 bases to trimming and J lost 0 bases; unmatched junction nucleotides: 5. The CDR3 nucleotides are TGCGCCAGCAGCCAAGATGCGACAGGGAGCTCCTACGAGCAGTACTTC. This translates into CASSQDATGSSYEQYF.

This chain links TRBV27 with TRBJ2-2; D is possibly TRBD1 (5 bases). This CDR3 is built from 16 residues. The V gene lost 3 bases and the J gene lost 3 bases, with 14 bases spanning the gap. Germline V gene lookup returns CDR1 MNHEY and CDR2 SMNVEV (reference sequence). In DNA form, the CDR3 reads TGTGCCAGCAGTTTTAGATGGGGCCGGGACACCGGGGAGCTGTTTTTT. Its protein is CASSFRWGRDTGELFF.

The chain carries TRBV19 and TRBJ2-7; 7 nucleotides agree with TRBD2. This CDR3 spans 15 amino acids. In germline, CDR1 is LNHDA, CDR2 SQIVND (reference sequence). The J segment lost 6 bases and the V segment lost 0 bases, leaving 8 bases of the junction unmatched. The CDR3 here is CASSIEETSRAEQYF. DNA for the CDR3: TGTGCCAGTAGTATAGAAGAGACTAGCCGCGCCGAGCAGTACTTC.

The rearrangement joins TRBV6-2 or TRBV6-3 to TRBJ2-2; a weak D match, TRBD1 (6 bases). CDR1 is MNHEY, CDR2 SVGEGT, per germline. Trimming shortened V by 6 bases and J by 0 bases, and 17 bases separated the two germline ends. This CDR3 has 17 amino acids. The DNA for the CDR3 is TGTGCCAGCAGCCCCTACAGGGACCCATCGAACACCGGGGAGCTGTTTTTT. Its protein product is CASSPYRDPSNTGELFF.

V is TRBV2 and J is TRBJ1-5; TRBD1 aligns across 8 bases. Germline loops: CDR1 SNHLY, CDR2 FYNNEI. Unmatched junction bases numbered 10, after V lost 7 bases and J lost 5 bases. The CDR3 length is 15 residues. CDR3 in amino acids: CASKSGQAFYQPQHF. CDR3 DNA sequence: TGTGCCAGCAAATCGGGACAGGCTTTTTATCAGCCCCAGCATTTT.

The chain joins TRBV9 to TRBJ2-2, with 7 bases lining up with TRBD1. The CDR3 extends over 16 amino acids. The germline V gene has CDR1 SGDLS and CDR2 YYNGEE. V shed 3 bases and J 4 bases; nucleotides not matched to a gene: 9. CDR3 in DNA: TGTGCCAGCAGCGCCAGAGGGGGCATTAGCACCGGGGAGCTGTTTTTT. This sequence encodes CASSARGGISTGELFF.